The T cell receptor (beta chain) under discussion was sequenced for a study of shared clonotypes between healthy human individuals. Germline V gene lookup returns CDR1 MNHEY and CDR2 SVGAGI. V gave up 4 bases and J gave up 5 bases; unmatched junction bases: 7. The CDR3 contains 16 residues. Study results and caveats: Clonotype sharing levels among donors were expected to vary with sequencing depth.

With regard to this clone: What it binds is unknown.

The method was immunoSEQ multiplex PCR; TCRdb's version includes in-frame clones alone and lacks a portion of them. The repertoire holds over a million clones, with more than 95% as singletons. The sequence came from a young man in good health. What was sequenced was naive CD4+ T cells sorted from blood. The subset denotes: CD45RA+ positively selected. The rearrangement uses TRBV6-5 and TRBJ2-2, with 10 bases fitting TRBD2. The CDR3 sequence: CASSSPSGRLTGELFF. DNA for the CDR3: TGTGCCAGCAGTTCGCCTAGCGGGAGACTTACCGGGGAGCTGTTTTTT.